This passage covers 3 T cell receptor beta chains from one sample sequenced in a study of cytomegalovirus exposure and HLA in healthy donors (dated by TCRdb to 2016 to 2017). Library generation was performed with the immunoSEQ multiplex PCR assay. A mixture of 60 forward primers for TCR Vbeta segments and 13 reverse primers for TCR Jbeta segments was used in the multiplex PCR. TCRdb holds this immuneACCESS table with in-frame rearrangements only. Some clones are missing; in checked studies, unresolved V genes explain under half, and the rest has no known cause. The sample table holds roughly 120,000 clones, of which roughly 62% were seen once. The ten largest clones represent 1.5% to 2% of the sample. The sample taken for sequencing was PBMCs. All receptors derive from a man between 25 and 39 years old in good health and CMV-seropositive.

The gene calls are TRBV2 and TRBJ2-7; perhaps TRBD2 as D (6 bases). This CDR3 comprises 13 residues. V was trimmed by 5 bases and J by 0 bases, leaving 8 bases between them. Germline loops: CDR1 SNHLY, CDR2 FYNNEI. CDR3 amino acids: CASSWGVSYEQYF. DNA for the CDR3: TGTGCCAGCAGTTGGGGGGTCTCCTACGAGCAGTACTTC. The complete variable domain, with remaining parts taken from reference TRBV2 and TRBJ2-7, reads EPEVTQTPSHQVTQMGQEVILRCVPISNHLYFYWYRQILGQKVEFLVSFYNNEISEKSEIFDDQFSVERPDGSNFTLKIRSTKLEDSAMYFCASSWGVSYEQYFGPGTRLTVT.

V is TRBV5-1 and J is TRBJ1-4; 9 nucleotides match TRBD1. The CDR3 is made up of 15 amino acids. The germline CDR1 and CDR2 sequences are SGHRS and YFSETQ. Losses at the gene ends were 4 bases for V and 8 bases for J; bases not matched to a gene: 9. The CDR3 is CASSPHGQGNEKLFF. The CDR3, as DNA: TGCGCCAGCAGCCCGCATGGACAGGGGAACGAAAAACTGTTTTTT.

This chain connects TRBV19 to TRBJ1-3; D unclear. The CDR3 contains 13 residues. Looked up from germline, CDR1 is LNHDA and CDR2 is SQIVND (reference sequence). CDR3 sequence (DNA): TGTGCTACCAGCGTGGACTCTGGAAACACCATATATTTT. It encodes CATSVDSGNTIYF.